This entry lists 30 T cell receptor beta chains sequenced from one sample in a study of OX40 agonist ivuxolimab in advanced cancers. Generated by immunoSEQ multiplex PCR, the TCRdb table keeps only in-frame clones and is missing some. The data show some 70,000 clones, with roughly 80% seen just once and 0.95% to 1.5% held by the top ten. The sequencing here drew on CD4+ or CD8+ T cells sorted from blood, taken in a trial of the OX40 agonist ivuxolimab. These receptors all come from an adult with an advanced solid tumor such as melanoma, head and neck, liver or kidney cancer.

This chain uses TRBV7-9 with TRBJ1-1, with a possible D match to TRBD1 (5 bases). Germline CDR1 SEHNR, CDR2 FQNEAQ (reference sequence). This CDR3 has 14 amino acids. V lost 5 bases and J 1 base, leaving 11 bases between the germline ends. CDR3 nucleotides: TGTGCCAGCAGCAGGGACGGTGAGAACACTGAAGCTTTCTTT. Residues: CASSRDGENTEAFF. Supplemented by reference TRBV7-9 and TRBJ1-1, the full variable domain reads DTGVSQNPRHKITKRGQNVTFRCDPISEHNRLYWYRQTLGQGPEFLTYFQNEAQLEKSRLLSDRFSAERPKGSFSTLEIQRTEQGDSAMYLCASSRDGENTEAFFGQGTRLTVV.

The DNA of the CDR3 is TGTGCCAGCAGCTGGGCGGGGGGGAGCAATCAGCCCCAGCATTTT. Its translation: CASSWAGGSNQPQHF. This chain uses TRBV7-2 with TRBJ1-5; possible D gene TRBD1, 5 bases. Trimming removed 4 bases from V and 1 base from J, with 11 bases in between. The CDR3 extends over 15 amino acids. Germline CDR1 SGHTA, CDR2 FQGNSA.

V usage is TRBV11-2 and J usage is TRBJ2-7, with a possible D match to TRBD1 (6 bases). Trimming cost V 3 bases and J 5 bases, with 17 bases left between them. The CDR3 is 15 amino acids. In germline, CDR1 is SGHAT, CDR2 FQNNGV. The CDR3 nucleotides read TGTGCCAGCAGCTTTTACGTTGTACAGGGCCACGAGCAGTACTTC. Translated, it gives CASSFYVVQGHEQYF.

This sequence joins TRBV18 and TRBJ2-6; D gene ambiguous. V lost 6 bases to trimming and J lost 0 bases, with 9 bases between them. The CDR3 has 15 residues. Per the germline V gene, CDR1 is KGHSH and CDR2 is LQKENI. The CDR3 nucleotides read TGTGCCAGCTCTCCTATCGTCTCTGGGGCCAACGTCCTGACTTTC. Translating it yields CASSPIVSGANVLTF.

This chain links TRBV29-1 with TRBJ1-3, with a tentative D call TRBD1 (6 bases). The germline V gene encodes CDR1 SQVTM and CDR2 ANQGSEA. The CDR3 length is 15 residues. V was pared by 7 bases and J by 0 bases, with 16 bases between. CDR3 residues: CSAWLTGISGNTIYF. For the CDR3, the DNA is TGCAGCGCATGGTTGACAGGAATCTCTGGAAACACCATATATTTT.

This chain links TRBV5-8 with TRBJ1-6; the D gene is possibly TRBD1 (6 bases). Trimming stripped 0 bases from V and 5 bases from J, with 9 bases between. Germline V gene lookup returns CDR1 SGHTS and CDR2 YDEGEE. The CDR3 runs 15 residues. This CDR3 is CASSLEGGHNSPLHF. As DNA, the CDR3 is TGTGCCAGCAGCTTGGAGGGGGGCCATAATTCACCCCTCCACTTT.

V is TRBV6-1 and J is TRBJ1-2; D is unresolved. Germline V gene lookup returns CDR1 MNHNS and CDR2 SASEGT. This CDR3 comprises 14 residues. V shed 2 bases and J shed 4 bases, with 11 bases lying between them. CDR3 loop: CASSETPARYGYTF. The CDR3 DNA reads as TGTGCCAGCAGTGAAACCCCCGCCCGCTATGGCTACACCTTC.

V is TRBV6-1 and J is TRBJ2-3; 9 nucleotides align to TRBD2. From germline, CDR1 is MNHNS and CDR2 SASEGT. The ends lost 7 bases at V and 1 base at J; junction bases unmatched: 3. The CDR3 is 14 amino acids. The CDR3, as DNA: TGTGCCAGCAAGAGGACTAGCGGCACAGATACGCAGTATTTT. The encoded protein is CASKRTSGTDTQYF.

This clone was found a few times. The chain has TRBV5-1 and TRBJ1-1; tentatively, D is TRBD1 (5 bases). Germline V gives CDR1 SGHRS, CDR2 YFSETQ. V gave up 4 bases and J gave up 1 base, with 11 bases separating them. The CDR3 is 14 residues long. For the CDR3, the DNA is TGCGCCAGCAGCCGGGACGGACAGAACACTGAAGCTTTCTTT. It is translated as CASSRDGQNTEAFF. Using reference TRBV5-1 and TRBJ1-1 for the parts outside the CDR3, the full variable domain is KAGVTQTPRYLIKTRGQQVTLSCSPISGHRSVSWYQQTPGQGLQFLFEYFSETQRNKGNFPGRFSGRQFSNSRSEMNVSTLELGDSALYLCASSRDGQNTEAFFGQGTRLTVV.

This chain joins TRBV10-3 and TRBJ1-5, with D possibly TRBD1 on 5 matching bases. Germline CDR1 and CDR2: ENHRY and SYGVKD. Trimming stripped 5 bases from V and 6 bases from J, with 14 bases between. This CDR3 has 14 amino acids. The chain's CDR3 is CAISLGGGGQPQHF. CDR3 in DNA: TGTGCCATCAGTCTCGGGGGGGGTGGTCAGCCCCAGCATTTT.

In its sample, this clone was seen once. This chain uses TRBV5-4 with TRBJ2-7; possibly TRBD1 for D (6 bases). Germline V CDR1 and CDR2: SGHNT, YYREEE (reference sequence). The CDR3 has 15 amino acids. Trimming removed 4 bases from V and 5 bases from J, with 19 bases in between. In DNA, the CDR3 is TGTGCCAGCAGCCCATACACAGGGCGGGTCCACGAGCAGTACTTC. It specifies CASSPYTGRVHEQYF.

The CDR3, as DNA: TGCAGCGTTGTTTCAAACAGACTGAACACTGAAGCTTTCTTT. Translated: CSVVSNRLNTEAFF. The chain employs TRBV29-1 and TRBJ1-1; D unresolved. Trimming stripped 4 bases from V and 0 bases from J, with 12 bases between. This CDR3 has 14 residues. The germline V gene encodes CDR1 SQVTM and CDR2 ANQGSEA.

The CDR3 loop reads CASTFNGLPQETQYF. As DNA, the CDR3 is TGTGCCAGCACCTTCAACGGTCTACCGCAAGAGACCCAGTACTTC. This chain connects TRBV2 to TRBJ2-5; D unclear. This CDR3 is built from 15 residues. Trimming took off 7 bases at V and 2 bases at J, with 17 bases between the two ends. Germline CDR1 SNHLY, CDR2 FYNNEI.

V usage is TRBV5-4 and J usage is TRBJ1-1; perhaps TRBD1 as D (5 bases). In germline, CDR1 is SGHNT, CDR2 YYREEE (reference sequence). The CDR3 length is 15 residues. The V gene lost 4 bases and the J gene lost 4 bases, with 17 bases spanning the gap. This CDR3 is CASSQQSPGTTEAFF. For the CDR3, the DNA is TGTGCCAGCAGCCAGCAAAGTCCCGGGACCACTGAAGCTTTCTTT.

The table lists this clone with a count of one. The chain carries TRBV6-5 and TRBJ1-5; D not resolved. Germline V gene lookup returns CDR1 MNHEY and CDR2 SVGAGI. V lost 4 bases and J lost 3, with 7 bases in between. The CDR3 sequence is 13 residues long. The CDR3 sequence is CASSSQINQPQHF. The CDR3 DNA sequence: TGTGCCAGCAGTTCACAGATCAATCAGCCCCAGCATTTT.

V and J are TRBV5-4 and TRBJ2-2; no clear D. CDR1 is SGHNT and CDR2 is YYREEE in the germline V gene (reference sequence). Between the trimmed V and J ends, which lost 6 bases and 2 bases, there was a span of 11 bases. CDR3 size: 14 residues. This chain's CDR3 is CASTLWGNTGELFF. Written as DNA, the CDR3 is TGTGCCAGCACCCTTTGGGGTAACACCGGGGAGCTGTTTTTT.

The V and J genes are TRBV12-5 and TRBJ2-7, with D possibly called TRBD1 or TRBD2 (5 bases each). The CDR3 consists of 14 residues. Germline CDR1 is LGHNT and CDR2 is FRNRAP. V was clipped by 6 bases and J by 1 base, with 13 bases between them. The CDR3 loop reads CASGRGRLSYEQYF. DNA of the CDR3: TGTGCTAGTGGCCGGGGACGTTTATCCTACGAGCAGTACTTC.

A few counts support this clone. The CDR3 DNA reads TGTGCCAGCAGCCACCTGGGCGAGACCCAGTACTTC. Protein sequence: CASSHLGETQYF. The rearrangement joins TRBV6-6 to TRBJ2-5, with no clear D. CDR3 length: 12 residues. Germline V lookup: CDR1 MNHNY, CDR2 SVGAGI (reference sequence). The V end was cut by 6 bases, the J end by 5 bases, with 10 bases between.

The chain carries TRBV18 and TRBJ1-5, with D possibly being TRBD1 (5 bases). Trimming removed 0 bases at V and 0 bases at J, with 12 bases between. The CDR3 totals 17 residues. Germline V CDR1 and CDR2: KGHSH, LQKENI. The CDR3 nucleotides read TGTGCCAGCTCACCACCAGGGGCAGCATATAGCAATCAGCCCCAGCATTTT. Residues: CASSPPGAAYSNQPQHF.

The CDR3 DNA reads as TGTGCCAGCAGCTTTGGCGGGAGGCGAGAGACCCAGTACTTC. Its translation is CASSFGGRRETQYF. The chain recombines TRBV5-5 with TRBJ2-5, with TRBD2 matching over 8 bases. V dropped 2 bases and J dropped 4; count of bases not matched to a gene: 4. CDR3 length: 14 residues. Germline V gene data show CDR1 as SGHKS and CDR2 as YYEKEE (reference sequence).

This clone was detected only once. V and J are TRBV5-1 and TRBJ2-7; 9 nucleotides agree with TRBD1. V lost 3 bases, J lost 0 bases, and 7 bases stayed unmatched. This CDR3 has 16 amino acids. CDR1 SGHRS and CDR2 YFSETQ come from the germline V gene. This CDR3 is CASSYADRGASYEQYF. Here the CDR3 DNA reads TGCGCCAGCAGCTATGCGGACAGGGGCGCCTCCTACGAGCAGTACTTC. Using reference TRBV5-1 and TRBJ2-7 for the parts outside the CDR3, the full variable domain is KAGVTQTPRYLIKTRGQQVTLSCSPISGHRSVSWYQQTPGQGLQFLFEYFSETQRNKGNFPGRFSGRQFSNSRSEMNVSTLELGDSALYLCASSYADRGASYEQYFGPGTRLTVT.

The chain couples TRBV7-9 to TRBJ1-5; tentative D call: TRBD1 (5 bases). Trimming took off 5 bases at V and 0 bases at J, with 11 bases between the two ends. Per the germline V gene, CDR1 is SEHNR and CDR2 is FQNEAQ (reference sequence). This CDR3 has 15 residues. The DNA of the CDR3 is TGTGCCAGCAGCCCCGCCGACAGTAGCAATCAGCCCCAGCATTTT. Amino acids: CASSPADSSNQPQHF.

This sequence joins TRBV5-6 and TRBJ1-3; D gene ambiguous. The V gene's germline CDR1 is SGHDT and CDR2 YYEEEE. The CDR3 is 13 residues long. V gave up 0 bases and J gave up 0 bases, with 1 base separating them. The CDR3 nucleotides are TGTGCCAGCAGCTTGGGCTCTGGAAACACCATATATTTT. Encoded protein: CASSLGSGNTIYF.

The chain uses TRBV7-2 and TRBJ1-2; D gene uncertain. This CDR3 is built from 14 residues. Germline CDR1 reads SGHTA; CDR2 reads FQGNSA. Trimming took off 4 bases at V and 5 bases at J, with 14 bases between the two ends. CDR3 sequence: CASSSLTRLYGYTF. The CDR3, as DNA: TGTGCCAGCAGCTCCCTGACGAGGCTGTATGGCTACACCTTC.

The chain recombines TRBV11-2 with TRBJ1-1; D gene unclear. Trimming took 5 bases from V and 5 from J, leaving 12 bases between them. The CDR3 consists of 13 residues. In germline, CDR1 is SGHAT, CDR2 FQNNGV. The CDR3 region is CASSPLGDTEAFF. The DNA for the CDR3 is TGTGCCAGCAGCCCCCTTGGCGATACTGAAGCTTTCTTT.

The chain employs TRBV7-6 and TRBJ1-6; the D is unclear. The CDR3 loop spans 15 amino acids. V lost 3 bases to trimming and J lost 1 base, with 7 bases between them. CDR1 and CDR2 from the germline V gene are SGHVS and FNYEAQ. The CDR3 region has the DNA TGTGCCAGCAGCTTGGGCGGTTCCTATAATTCACCCCTCCACTTT. It encodes CASSLGGSYNSPLHF.

The CDR3 protein is CASSPGTSPNNEQFF. The CDR3 DNA reads TGTGCCAGCAGCCCCGGGACTAGCCCCAACAATGAGCAGTTCTTC. This chain joins TRBV7-9 and TRBJ2-1, with TRBD2 identical over 9 bases. From germline, CDR1 is SEHNR and CDR2 FQNEAQ (reference sequence). V was pared by 5 bases and J by 5 bases, with 7 bases of the junction left unmatched. This CDR3 spans 15 amino acids.

The gene calls are TRBV15 and TRBJ2-7, with D hard to call. V was pared by 0 bases and J by 3 bases, with 9 bases between. The CDR3 totals 14 residues. The V gene's germline CDR1 is LNHNV and CDR2 YYDKDF (reference sequence). DNA for the CDR3: TGTGCCACCAGCAGAGAGGATAGTGGCTACGAGCAGTACTTC. It encodes CATSREDSGYEQYF.

This rearrangement joins TRBV19 to TRBJ2-3, with D perhaps matching TRBD1 or TRBD2 (5 bases each). The CDR3 extends over 13 amino acids. V was clipped by 6 bases and J by 0 bases, with 7 bases between them. From germline, CDR1 is LNHDA and CDR2 SQIVND (reference sequence). CDR3 amino acids: CASRGRSTDTQYF. In DNA form, the CDR3 reads TGTGCCAGTAGGGGACGGAGCACAGATACGCAGTATTTT. The full variable domain, completed using reference TRBV19 and TRBJ2-3, is DGGITQSPKYLFRKEGQNVTLSCEQNLNHDAMYWYRQDPGQGLRLIYYSQIVNDFQKGDIAEGYSVSREKKESFPLTVTSAQKNPTAFYLCASRGRSTDTQYFGPGTRLTVL.

The J gene is TRBJ2-1, the V gene TRBV7-9, with D perhaps TRBD1 or TRBD2 (5 bases each). Trimming removed 6 bases from V and 7 bases from J, with 16 bases in between. This CDR3 region has 14 residues. Germline V gives CDR1 SEHNR, CDR2 FQNEAQ (reference sequence). The DNA for the CDR3 is TGTGCCAGCAGGACCGGGACCACTAGAAATGAGCAGTTCTTC. This gives the protein CASRTGTTRNEQFF.